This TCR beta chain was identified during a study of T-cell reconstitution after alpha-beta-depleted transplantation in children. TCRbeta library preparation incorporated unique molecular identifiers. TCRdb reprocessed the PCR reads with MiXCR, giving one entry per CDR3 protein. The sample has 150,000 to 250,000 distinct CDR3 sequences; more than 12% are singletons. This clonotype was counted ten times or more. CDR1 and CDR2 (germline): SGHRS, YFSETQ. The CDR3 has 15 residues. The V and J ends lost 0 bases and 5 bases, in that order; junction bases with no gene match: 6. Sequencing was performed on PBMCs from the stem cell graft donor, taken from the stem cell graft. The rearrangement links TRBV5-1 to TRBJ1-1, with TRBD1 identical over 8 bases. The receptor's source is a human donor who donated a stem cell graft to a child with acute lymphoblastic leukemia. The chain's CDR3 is CASSLGSGGRTEAFF. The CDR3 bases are TGCGCCAGCAGCTTGGGCTCAGGGGGCCGGACTGAAGCTTTCTTT.